This TCR beta chain was profiled in a study of T cell repertoires in cytomegalovirus infection. For the study at large: From public TCR beta signatures came an indication of both CMV infection and matching HLA type.

Worth noting for this clonotype: Its antigen is as yet unknown.

Deletions cut 3 bases from V and 0 bases from J, with 19 bases between. CDR3 length: 18 amino acids. CDR1 MDHEN and CDR2 SYDVKM come from the germline V gene. Using its own MiXCR run on the reads, TCRdb lists one record per CDR3 protein. Of around 110,000 distinct CDR3 sequences listed, over 9.5% are singletons. Whole-study results and caveats: Summed frequency of shared TCR beta families picked out CMV carriers who also had the relevant HLA. CMV-specific TCR beta clonotypes restricted by HLA-C dominated the ex vivo response.

Material: PBMCs, sequenced either directly or after in vitro stimulation (not recorded which). The chain couples TRBV28 to TRBJ2-3; either TRBD1 or TRBD2 may fit D (6 bases each). This receptor was taken from a human donor in good health (CMV status not recorded). Some clones in this sample may be carry-over from other donors' samples. The CDR3 protein is CASSLWEVRGNSTDTQYF. Here the CDR3 DNA reads TGTGCCAGCAGTTTGTGGGAGGTCAGGGGAAACAGCACAGATACGCAGTATTTT.